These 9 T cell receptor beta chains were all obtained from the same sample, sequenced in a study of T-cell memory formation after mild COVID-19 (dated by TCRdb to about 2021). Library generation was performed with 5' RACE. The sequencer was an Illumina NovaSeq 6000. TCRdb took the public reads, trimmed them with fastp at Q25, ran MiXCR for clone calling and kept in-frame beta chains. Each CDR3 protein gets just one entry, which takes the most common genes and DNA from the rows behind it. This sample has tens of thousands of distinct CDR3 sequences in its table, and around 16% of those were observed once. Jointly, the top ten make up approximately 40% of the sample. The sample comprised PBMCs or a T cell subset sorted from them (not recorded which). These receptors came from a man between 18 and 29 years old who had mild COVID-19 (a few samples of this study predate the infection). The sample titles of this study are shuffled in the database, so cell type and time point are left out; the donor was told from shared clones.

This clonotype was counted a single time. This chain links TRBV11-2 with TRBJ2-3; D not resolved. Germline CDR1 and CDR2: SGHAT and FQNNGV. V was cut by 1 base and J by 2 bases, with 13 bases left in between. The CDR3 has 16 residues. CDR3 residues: CASSLGIQTDTDTQYF. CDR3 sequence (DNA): TGTGCCAGCAGCTTAGGAATCCAAACAGACACAGATACGCAGTATTTT. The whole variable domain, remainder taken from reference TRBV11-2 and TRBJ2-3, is EAGVAQSPRYKIIEKRQSVAFWCNPISGHATLYWYQQILGQGPKLLIQFQNNGVVDDSQLPKDRFSAERLKGVDSTLKIQPAKLEDSAVYLCASSLGIQTDTDTQYFGPGTRLTVL.

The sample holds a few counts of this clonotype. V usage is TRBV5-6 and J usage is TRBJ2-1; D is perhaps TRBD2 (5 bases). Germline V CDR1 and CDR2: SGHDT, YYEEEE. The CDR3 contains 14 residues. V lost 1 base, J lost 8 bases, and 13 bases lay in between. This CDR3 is CASSLPHGRDEQFF. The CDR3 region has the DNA TGTGCCAGCAGCTTGCCGCATGGGCGGGATGAGCAGTTCTTC.

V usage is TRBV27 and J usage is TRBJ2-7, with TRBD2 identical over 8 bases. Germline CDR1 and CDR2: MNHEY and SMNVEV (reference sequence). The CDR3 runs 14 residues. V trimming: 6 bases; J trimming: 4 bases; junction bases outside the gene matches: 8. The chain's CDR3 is CASRTSGGEYEQYF. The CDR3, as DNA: TGTGCCAGCAGGACCTCGGGAGGGGAGTACGAGCAGTACTTC.

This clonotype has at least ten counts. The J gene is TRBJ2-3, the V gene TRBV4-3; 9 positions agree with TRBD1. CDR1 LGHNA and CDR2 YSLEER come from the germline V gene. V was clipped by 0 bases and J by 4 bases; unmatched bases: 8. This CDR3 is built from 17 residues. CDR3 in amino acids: CASSQEGDREGPDTQYF. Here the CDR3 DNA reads TGCGCCAGCAGCCAAGAAGGGGACAGGGAGGGCCCAGATACGCAGTATTTT.

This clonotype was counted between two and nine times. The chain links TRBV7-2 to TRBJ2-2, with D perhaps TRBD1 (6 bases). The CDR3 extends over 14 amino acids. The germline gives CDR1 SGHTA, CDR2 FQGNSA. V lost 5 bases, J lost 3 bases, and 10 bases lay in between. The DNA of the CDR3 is TGTGCCAGCAGCCGGGACACCTACACCGGGGAGCTGTTTTTT. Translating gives CASSRDTYTGELFF.

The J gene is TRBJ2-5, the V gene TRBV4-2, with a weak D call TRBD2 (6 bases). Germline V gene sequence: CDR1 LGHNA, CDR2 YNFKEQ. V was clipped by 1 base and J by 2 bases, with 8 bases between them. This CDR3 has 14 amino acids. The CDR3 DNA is TGTGCCAGCAGCCAAGCCGCGGGGCAAGAGACCCAGTACTTC. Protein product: CASSQAAGQETQYF.

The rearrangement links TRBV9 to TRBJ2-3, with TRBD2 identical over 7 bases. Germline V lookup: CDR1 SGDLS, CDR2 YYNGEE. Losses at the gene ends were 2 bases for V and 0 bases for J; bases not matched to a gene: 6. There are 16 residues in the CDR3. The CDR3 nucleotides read TGTGCCAGCAGCGTGCGGGGGATCGCTAGCACAGATACGCAGTATTTT. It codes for CASSVRGIASTDTQYF.

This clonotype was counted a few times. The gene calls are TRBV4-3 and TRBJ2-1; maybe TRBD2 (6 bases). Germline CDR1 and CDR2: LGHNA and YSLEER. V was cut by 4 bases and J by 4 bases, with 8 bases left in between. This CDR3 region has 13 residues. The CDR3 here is CASSPGTYNEQFF. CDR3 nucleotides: TGCGCCAGCAGCCCGGGGACTTACAATGAGCAGTTCTTC.

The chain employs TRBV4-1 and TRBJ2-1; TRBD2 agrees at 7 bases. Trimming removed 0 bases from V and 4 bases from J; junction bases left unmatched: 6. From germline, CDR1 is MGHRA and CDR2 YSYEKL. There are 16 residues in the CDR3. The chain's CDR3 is CASSQDPGLTYNEQFF. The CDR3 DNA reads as TGCGCCAGCAGCCAAGACCCGGGACTAACGTACAATGAGCAGTTCTTC.